A single sample gave rise to the 4 T cell receptor beta chains below, sequenced in a study of blood T cell repertoires in COVID-19. Assay: immunoSEQ multiplex PCR; the TCRdb copy retains only in-frame clones and omits some. The repertoire consists of about 270,000 clones, with about four fifths occurring once and the leading ten covering over 8.5%. The sequencing input was peripheral blood. The source is a woman aged 45-59 years who had recovered from COVID-19.

The chain joins TRBV27 to TRBJ2-1, with TRBD2 matching 9 bases. V shed 6 bases and J 5 bases; nucleotides not matched to a gene: 5. Germline-derived CDR1 and CDR2 are MNHEY and SMNVEV (reference sequence). The CDR3 covers 14 residues. In nucleotides, the CDR3 is TGTGCCAGCAGAAGAGCGGGGGGCAACAATGAGCAGTTCTTC. It codes for CASRRAGGNNEQFF.

This clone has a single count. The V gene is TRBV11-2, the J gene TRBJ2-1; TRBD2 aligns across 11 bases. The CDR3 has 17 residues. V was pared by 6 bases and J by 4 bases, with 11 bases of the junction left unmatched. Germline CDR1 is SGHAT and CDR2 is FQNNGV. The chain's CDR3 is CASRPGTSGWVYNEQFF. CDR3 nucleotide sequence: TGTGCCAGCAGGCCCGGGACTAGCGGATGGGTATACAATGAGCAGTTCTTC.

V and J are TRBV7-2 and TRBJ2-7; TRBD2 is a possible D gene (6 bases). Germline values: CDR1 SGHTA, CDR2 FQGNSA. Trimming left V 6 bases short and J 4 bases short, with 13 bases between. This CDR3 has 13 amino acids. The CDR3 sequence is CASSPRAGYEQYF. The DNA of the CDR3 is TGTGCCAGCAGTCCTAGGGCGGGGTACGAGCAGTACTTC.

V gene TRBV12-3 or TRBV12-4 combines with J gene TRBJ2-3; D unclear. This CDR3 has 13 amino acids. Trimming pared 8 bases from V and 1 base from J, leaving 10 bases between. CDR3 in amino acids: CASSRSGTDTQYF. In DNA, the CDR3 is TGTGCCAGCTCCCGATCGGGCACAGATACGCAGTATTTT.